Below are 27 T cell receptor beta chains sequenced from a single sample in a study of regulatory T cells in long-lasting Graves disease. Time point here: persistent/refractory GD, antithyroid drugs over 5 years with positive TRAb. After RNA was extracted from PBMCs, the TCR library was made from it. Arm-PCR of CDR3 regions and iRepertoire HTBI primers were the basis on which TCR beta libraries were built. Each CDR3 protein gets one entry after TCRdb re-called the multiplex PCR reads with MiXCR. Of some 430,000 distinct CDR3 sequences in the sample, 20% to 25% were seen once. Here the sequenced sample was peripheral blood mononuclear cells (PBMCs), taken when the disease was refractory, from a patient treated with antithyroid drugs. These TCRs come from a female donor with Graves disease.

Many counts were recorded for this clonotype. J is TRBJ1-1 and V is TRBV7-8, with 10 nucleotides matching TRBD1. CDR1 is SGHVS and CDR2 is FQNEAQ in the germline V gene. After removal of 5 bases from V and 4 bases from J, the junction contained 7 bases not matched to a gene. CDR3 size: 15 residues. The CDR3 reads CASSPTGGSGTEAFF. The CDR3 DNA reads TGTGCCAGCAGCCCGACAGGGGGCTCGGGCACTGAAGCTTTCTTT.

The chain is built from TRBV7-9 and TRBJ2-7, with a possible D match to TRBD1 (6 bases). V gave up 5 bases and J gave up 3 bases, with 14 bases separating them. The CDR3 length is 14 residues. Germline V gives CDR1 SEHNR, CDR2 FQNEAQ (reference sequence). This chain's CDR3 is CASSRQVTFYEQYF. CDR3 coding DNA: TGTGCCAGCAGCCGACAGGTTACTTTCTACGAGCAGTACTTC.

This clonotype has ten or more counts. This chain links TRBV24-1 with TRBJ2-2; 11 positions agree with TRBD2. The germline V gene has CDR1 KGHDR and CDR2 SFDVKD. CDR3 length: 13 residues. The J segment lost 3 bases and the V segment lost 10 bases, leaving 0 bases of the junction unmatched. This CDR3 is CATTSGDTGELFF. DNA for the CDR3: TGTGCCACGACTAGCGGGGACACCGGGGAGCTGTTTTTT.

This clonotype was counted a single time. The rearrangement links TRBV28 to TRBJ1-2; 8 bases are a match to TRBD1. The CDR3 consists of 13 residues. The J segment lost 5 bases and the V segment lost 5 bases, leaving 4 bases of the junction unmatched. Per the germline V gene, CDR1 is MDHEN and CDR2 is SYDVKM. In DNA, the CDR3 is TGTGCCAGCAGTGTCGACAGGGGTTATGGCTACACCTTC. This translates into CASSVDRGYGYTF.

Notes on this clonotype: The junction shows a germline mismatch at one end, possibly a read error. The chain is built from TRBV20-1 and TRBJ2-5; TRBD2 matches 15 bases. Per germline, CDR1 DFQATT and CDR2 SNEGSKA (reference sequence). This CDR3 has 18 amino acids. The CDR3 reads CSARGLAGGPQVWETQYF. The CDR3 nucleotides read TGCAGTGCCAGAGGACTAGCGGGGGGGCCTCAGGTTTGGGAGACCCAGTACTTC.

The gene calls are TRBV11-2 and TRBJ2-1; tentative D call: TRBD2 (6 bases). Germline values: CDR1 SGHAT, CDR2 FQNNGV. The CDR3 is 12 amino acids. V was cut by 5 bases and J by 7 bases, with 9 bases left in between. This CDR3 is CASSRSGNEQFF. In DNA form, the CDR3 reads TGTGCCAGCAGCCGCAGCGGGAATGAGCAGTTCTTC.

The rearrangement links TRBV5-5 to TRBJ1-1, with D perhaps matching TRBD1 (5 bases). The V end was cut by 4 bases, the J end by 3 bases, with 16 bases between. This CDR3 is 15 amino acids long. Germline-derived CDR1 and CDR2 are SGHKS and YYEKEE (reference sequence). CDR3 loop: CASSPWGGSYTEAFF. Here the CDR3 DNA reads TGTGCCAGCAGCCCCTGGGGGGGGTCTTACACTGAAGCTTTCTTT.

In this sample, this clonotype turned up many times. The DNA for the CDR3 is TGTGCCAGCAACCTGAATACCGGCTCCTACGAGCAGTACTTC. This translates into CASNLNTGSYEQYF. The J gene is TRBJ2-7, the V gene TRBV12-3 or TRBV12-4; D unresolved. V lost 7 bases and J 0 bases, leaving 13 bases between the germline ends. The CDR3 has 14 amino acids.

For this clonotype: Germline is not matched at one junction end, which may reflect a read error. This chain links TRBV20-1 with TRBJ1-3, with 7 nucleotides matching TRBD1. The CDR3 is made up of 14 amino acids. The germline V gene encodes CDR1 DFQATT and CDR2 SNEGSKA (reference sequence). CDR3 protein: CSARRGQSGNTTYF. The CDR3 DNA reads TGCAGTGCCCGACGGGGACAGTCCGGAAACACCACATATTTT.

This clonotype appeared a few times. The chain joins TRBV2 to TRBJ2-1; 7 bases agree with TRBD2. With 1 base clipped from V and 8 bases from J, the junction kept 11 bases outside the gene matches. The CDR3 extends over 16 amino acids. Germline-derived CDR1 and CDR2 are SNHLY and FYNNEI. The CDR3: CASSEGLAANADEQFF. CDR3 DNA sequence: TGTGCCAGCAGTGAAGGCCTAGCGGCGAATGCCGATGAGCAGTTCTTC.

In its sample, this clonotype was seen many times. The rearrangement links TRBV24-1 to TRBJ2-5; 8 bases match TRBD2. CDR3 length: 14 amino acids. Germline values: CDR1 KGHDR, CDR2 SFDVKD. The V gene end was trimmed by 6 bases and the J gene end by 5 bases; junction bases not matched to a gene: 7. In DNA, the CDR3 is TGTGCCACCAGTCAGACCGGGACTAGTGAGACCCAGTACTTC. This encodes CATSQTGTSETQYF.

In its sample, this clonotype was seen a few times. V gene TRBV19 combines with J gene TRBJ2-7; TRBD2 aligns across 8 bases. V was pared by 3 bases and J by 1 base, with 5 bases of the junction left unmatched. CDR1 is LNHDA and CDR2 is SQIVND in the germline V gene (reference sequence). This CDR3 region has 15 residues. The CDR3: CASSMGREVSYEQYF. DNA of the CDR3: TGTGCCAGTAGTATGGGGCGGGAGGTTTCCTACGAGCAGTACTTC.

The chain is built from TRBV28 and TRBJ2-5; D unclear. Germline CDR1 and CDR2: MDHEN and SYDVKM. The length of the CDR3 is 13 residues. V lost 3 bases and J lost 5, with 10 bases in between. CDR3 residues: CASSLQVGETQYF. CDR3 bases: TGTGCCAGCAGTTTGCAGGTTGGGGAGACCCAGTACTTC.

The chain links TRBV30 to TRBJ1-2, with a tentative D call TRBD1 (6 bases). Germline-derived CDR1 and CDR2 are GTSNPN and SVGIG (reference sequence). The CDR3 consists of 14 residues. Trimming left V 3 bases short and J 7 bases short, with 18 bases between. CDR3 sequence reads: CAWSPGGGQSGYTF. The CDR3 nucleotides read TGTGCCTGGAGCCCCGGGGGGGGGCAGAGTGGCTACACCTTC. The variable domain in full, completed from reference TRBV30 and TRBJ1-2, reads SQTIHQWPATLVQPVGSPLSLECTVEGTSNPNLYWYRQAAGRGLQLLFYSVGIGQISSEVPQNLSASRPQDRQFILSSKKLLLSDSGFYLCAWSPGGGQSGYTFGSGTRLTVV.

This clonotype appeared many times. This chain connects TRBV13 to TRBJ1-5; D call uncertain. V gave up 2 bases and J gave up 2 bases, with 13 bases separating them. Germline assignment: CDR1 PRHDT and CDR2 FYEKMQ (reference sequence). CDR3 length equals 16 residues. The CDR3 region has the DNA TGTGCCAGCAGCTTATCGGGGATGGGTGGCAATCAGCCCCAGCATTTT. Its translation: CASSLSGMGGNQPQHF.

V is TRBV3-1 and J is TRBJ2-5; D may be TRBD1 or TRBD2 (6 bases each). The CDR3 length is 19 residues. From germline, CDR1 is LGHDT and CDR2 YNNKEL (reference sequence). Trimming shortened V by 2 bases and J by 2 bases, and 24 bases separated the two germline ends. In nucleotides, the CDR3 is TGTGCCAGCAGCCAATCGGGGGCTCAAATGTACAGACCACAAGAGACCCAGTACTTC. It is translated as CASSQSGAQMYRPQETQYF.

A word on this clonotype: A much larger clone differs by one base, so this may be a read error. This chain connects TRBV10-3 to TRBJ1-1, with TRBD1 as a possible D gene (6 bases). This CDR3 has 13 amino acids. CDR1 is ENHRY, CDR2 SYGVKD, per germline. CDR3 nucleotide sequence: TGTGTCATCACCCGGACAGAGAACACTGAAGCTTTCTTT. This codes for CVITRTENTEAFF.

The chain joins TRBV20-1 to TRBJ2-7, with D tentatively TRBD2 (6 bases). The CDR3 sequence is 12 residues long. The V end was cut by 3 bases, the J end by 7 bases, with 13 bases between. CDR1 is DFQATT and CDR2 is SNEGSKA in the germline V gene (reference sequence). CDR3 DNA: TGCAGTGCTAGCGGAGGGCCCGATGAGCAGTACTTC. It translates to CSASGGPDEQYF.

This clonotype appeared many times. CDR3 nucleotide sequence: TGTGCCAGCAGTTCTCCGGGACTAGCGGGGGGCGAGTACGAGCAGTACTTC. It translates to CASSSPGLAGGEYEQYF. The genes are TRBV28 and TRBJ2-7; 15 bases fit TRBD2. Trimming removed 4 bases from V and 4 bases from J; junction bases left unmatched: 8. This CDR3 is built from 17 residues. Germline lookup yields CDR1 MDHEN and CDR2 SYDVKM.

This sequence joins TRBV4-3 and TRBJ2-5; a possible D gene is TRBD1 (6 bases). This CDR3 is 15 amino acids long. CDR1 and CDR2 (germline): LGHNA, YSLEER. V lost 0 bases and J lost 5, with 13 bases in between. The chain's CDR3 is CASSQDATGWETQYF. In DNA, the CDR3 is TGCGCCAGCAGCCAAGATGCGACAGGTTGGGAGACCCAGTACTTC.

The chain carries TRBV6-1 and TRBJ2-1, with D possibly matching TRBD1 (6 bases). CDR1 and CDR2 from the germline V gene are MNHNS and SASEGT. The CDR3 extends over 14 amino acids. Trimming stripped 7 bases from V and 0 bases from J, with 10 bases between. CDR3 DNA: TGTGCCAGCAAAAAGGACAGCTCCTACAATGAGCAGTTCTTC. Translation gives CASKKDSSYNEQFF.

This clonotype was seen many times. The rearrangement joins TRBV15 to TRBJ1-1; unclear D gene. CDR3 length equals 14 residues. Trimming left V 5 bases short and J 0 bases short, with 10 bases between. Germline CDR1 LNHNV, CDR2 YYDKDF (reference sequence). The CDR3 region has the DNA TGTGCCACCAGCCCTGACCGCATGAACACTGAAGCTTTCTTT. Translation gives CATSPDRMNTEAFF.

This clonotype was recorded many times. The genes are TRBV27 and TRBJ1-1; 10 positions match TRBD1. The germline CDR1 and CDR2 sequences are MNHEY and SMNVEV (reference sequence). The CDR3 has 16 residues. The ends lost 4 bases at V and 3 bases at J; junction bases unmatched: 8. CDR3 protein: CASSWTGGVWDTEAFF. Here the CDR3 DNA reads TGTGCCAGCAGTTGGACAGGGGGGGTGTGGGACACTGAAGCTTTCTTT.

In its sample, this clonotype was seen many times. This chain links TRBV24-1 with TRBJ2-7; D call uncertain. Trimming removed 3 bases at V and 5 bases at J, with 7 bases between. CDR1 is KGHDR, CDR2 SFDVKD, per germline. This CDR3 comprises 12 residues. Written as DNA, the CDR3 is TGTGCCACCAGTGATCCTGATCACGAGCAGTACTTC. It is translated as CATSDPDHEQYF.

This clonotype was counted ten times or more. The rearrangement uses TRBV2 and TRBJ1-4; TRBD1 matches 8 bases. CDR3 length equals 16 residues. V was pared by 4 bases and J by 3 bases, with 7 bases of the junction left unmatched. Germline V lookup: CDR1 SNHLY, CDR2 FYNNEI. The CDR3 here is CASSAPTGGPNEKLFF. The CDR3 coding sequence is TGTGCCAGCAGTGCTCCCACAGGGGGTCCTAATGAAAAACTGTTTTTT.

The chain employs TRBV5-4 and TRBJ2-2; 7 bases map to TRBD2. The junction had 12 bases not matched to a gene; V was cut back by 0 bases and J by 4 bases. Germline V gene lookup returns CDR1 SGHNT and CDR2 YYREEE (reference sequence). This CDR3 has 18 amino acids. CDR3 bases: TGTGCCAGCAGCTTGGCCGGTACGGCGGGAGTACTCACCGGGGAGCTGTTTTTT. It translates to CASSLAGTAGVLTGELFF.

This clonotype was detected only a few times. The CDR3 sequence: CATSRGKAGPTTGELFF. CDR3 DNA sequence: TGTGCCACCAGCAGAGGGAAAGCGGGGCCGACTACCGGGGAGCTGTTTTTT. The gene calls are TRBV15 and TRBJ2-2, with TRBD2 identical over 7 bases. The V gene end was trimmed by 1 base and the J gene end by 5 bases; junction bases not matched to a gene: 10. The CDR3 is made up of 17 amino acids. Germline V gene sequence: CDR1 LNHNV, CDR2 YYDKDF (reference sequence).